Below are 32 T cell receptor beta chains sequenced from a single sample in a study of T cells after yellow fever vaccination. TCRdb reprocessed the 5' RACE reads with MiXCR, giving one entry per CDR3 protein. There are 500,000 to 650,000 distinct CDR3 sequences in the sample; about a sixth occur only once, and roughly a sixth lies in the top ten. The source material was PBMCs, sampled less than 6 days after the first yellow fever vaccination. These receptors came from a man between 18 and 35 years old who received the YFV17D yellow fever vaccine.

This clonotype was detected only a few times. The genes are TRBV27 and TRBJ1-1, with D maybe TRBD1 (5 bases). Germline V gene data show CDR1 as MNHEY and CDR2 as SMNVEV (reference sequence). Trimming left V 2 bases short and J 4 bases short, with 17 bases between. There are 16 residues in the CDR3. The CDR3 is CASSLISGGSGTEAFF. The CDR3 nucleotides read TGTGCCAGCAGTTTAATCTCGGGGGGTAGTGGCACTGAAGCTTTCTTT.

V usage is TRBV19 and J usage is TRBJ1-1; unclear D gene. The CDR3 is made up of 14 amino acids. Germline CDR1 and CDR2: LNHDA and SQIVND (reference sequence). The germline V and J ends were trimmed by 3 bases and 7 bases, with 15 bases remaining between them. The CDR3 DNA reads TGTGCCAGTAGTATTAATGGGCCAGTCGGTGAAGCTTTCTTT. Translated: CASSINGPVGEAFF. Together with reference TRBV19 and TRBJ1-1, the CDR3 gives the full variable domain: DGGITQSPKYLFRKEGQNVTLSCEQNLNHDAMYWYRQDPGQGLRLIYYSQIVNDFQKGDIAEGYSVSREKKESFPLTVTSAQKNPTAFYLCASSINGPVGEAFFGQGTRLTVV.

This clonotype was counted between two and nine times. The chain has TRBV3-1 and TRBJ2-3; D gene uncertain. The CDR3 runs to 15 residues. V dropped 10 bases and J dropped 4 bases, with 21 bases sitting between them. The germline V gene has CDR1 LGHDT and CDR2 YNNKEL (reference sequence). CDR3 in amino acids: CATCQAGPMADTQYF. CDR3 nucleotide sequence: TGTGCCACCTGCCAAGCCGGGCCGATGGCAGATACGCAGTATTTT.

This clonotype was found once. The rearrangement uses TRBV7-2 and TRBJ2-3; 8 positions agree with TRBD1. Germline V gene sequence: CDR1 SGHTA, CDR2 FQGNSA. The V segment lost 3 bases and the J segment 4 bases; nucleotides outside the gene matches: 9. There are 16 residues in the CDR3. The CDR3 sequence: CASSFVIRGHSDTQYF. The CDR3 DNA sequence: TGTGCCAGCAGCTTTGTTATCAGGGGGCATTCAGATACGCAGTATTTT.

This clonotype was counted a few times. The chain recombines TRBV12-3 or TRBV12-4 with TRBJ1-3; D gene unclear. The CDR3 contains 14 residues. Deletions cut 7 bases from V and 1 base from J, with 11 bases between. The CDR3 loop is CASTIRGSGNTIYF. The CDR3 DNA is TGTGCCAGCACCATACGAGGGTCTGGAAACACCATATATTTT.

The rearrangement uses TRBV4-1 and TRBJ1-1; TRBD1 matches 10 bases. Germline CDR1 reads MGHRA; CDR2 reads YSYEKL. J lost 9 bases, V lost 4 bases, and 8 bases had no gene match. The CDR3 sequence is 14 residues long. For the CDR3, the DNA is TGCGCCAGCAGCCGCCCGGGGGGACAGGGGAAAGCTTTCTTT. It codes for CASSRPGGQGKAFF.

This sequence joins TRBV6-1 and TRBJ1-3; perhaps TRBD1 as D (6 bases). The CDR3 has 14 amino acids. Germline CDR1 reads MNHNS; CDR2 reads SASEGT. The V end lost 7 bases, the J end lost 7 bases, and 17 bases lay between the germline ends. CDR3: CASKDPGQGNTIYF. The CDR3 nucleotides are TGTGCCAGCAAAGACCCGGGACAAGGGAACACCATATATTTT.

This clonotype has a count of ten or more. The genes are TRBV24-1 and TRBJ2-3; D is possibly TRBD1 (5 bases). Germline lookup yields CDR1 KGHDR and CDR2 SFDVKD. V was pared by 2 bases and J by 5 bases, with 19 bases between. This CDR3 is 17 amino acids long. CDR3 DNA sequence: TGTGCCACCAGTGATTGGAGCACCAAGGGGTTTAGAGATACGCAGTATTTT. Amino acid sequence: CATSDWSTKGFRDTQYF.

J is TRBJ2-1 and V is TRBV11-3; TRBD2 matches 8 bases. Germline V gene sequence: CDR1 SGHNT, CDR2 YENEEA. There are 17 residues in the CDR3. After removal of 0 bases from V and 8 bases from J, the junction contained 12 bases not matched to a gene. The CDR3 nucleotides are TGTGCCAGCAGCTTAGACCACCCGGGAGGGGGGGCGGATGAGCAGTTCTTC. It codes for CASSLDHPGGGADEQFF.

In this sample, this clonotype turned up a few times. This chain joins TRBV6-5 and TRBJ1-5, with a tentative D call TRBD1 (5 bases). Trimming shortened V by 1 base and J by 4 bases, and 8 bases separated the two germline ends. The germline V gene encodes CDR1 MNHEY and CDR2 SVGAGI. This CDR3 has 14 residues. CDR3 in amino acids: CASSYLGGNQPQHF. CDR3 DNA: TGTGCCAGCAGTTACTTGGGGGGAAATCAGCCCCAGCATTTT.

This clonotype has more than one count but fewer than ten. This sequence joins TRBV29-1 and TRBJ1-2, with 10 bases identical to TRBD1. The CDR3 totals 13 residues. Germline CDR1 and CDR2: SQVTM and ANQGSEA. CDR3 region: CSSRDRGNYGYTF. In nucleotides, the CDR3 is TGCAGTAGCCGGGACAGGGGTAACTATGGCTACACCTTC.

This clonotype occurred a few times. The chain recombines TRBV7-9 with TRBJ2-7; 7 nucleotides agree with TRBD1. CDR1 SEHNR and CDR2 FQNEAQ come from the germline V gene (reference sequence). V dropped 2 bases and J dropped 3; count of bases not matched to a gene: 7. CDR3 length equals 15 residues. CDR3 amino acids: CASSLIQGFDYEQYF. In DNA, the CDR3 is TGTGCCAGCAGCTTAATACAGGGGTTCGACTACGAGCAGTACTTC.

The chain couples TRBV18 to TRBJ2-7, with TRBD2 identical over 16 bases. The CDR3 has 16 amino acids. V lost 3 bases and J lost 2; bases outside the gene matches: 1. From germline, CDR1 is KGHSH and CDR2 LQKENI. The CDR3 nucleotides are TGTGCCAGCTCACCCGGGACTAGCGGGGGGGCCTACGAGCAGTACTTC. Encoded protein: CASSPGTSGGAYEQYF.

This chain uses TRBV28 with TRBJ2-7; D ambiguous. This CDR3 region has 13 residues. Deletions cut 1 base from V and 3 bases from J, with 7 bases between. Per the germline V gene, CDR1 is MDHEN and CDR2 is SYDVKM. For the CDR3, the DNA is TGTGCCAGCAGTTTATCGAGAGACTACGAGCAGTACGTC. It encodes CASSLSRDYEQYV.

The chain employs TRBV6-5 and TRBJ1-3; D may be TRBD1 (6 bases). In germline, CDR1 is MNHEY, CDR2 SVGAGI. CDR3 size: 16 residues. The V end was cut by 0 bases, the J end by 0 bases, with 9 bases between. The CDR3 DNA follows: TGTGCCAGCAGTTACTCGGACAGCGGCTCTGGAAACACCATATATTTT. It codes for CASSYSDSGSGNTIYF.

The chain employs TRBV18 and TRBJ2-3; unclear D gene. Germline assignment: CDR1 KGHSH and CDR2 LQKENI. Between the trimmed V and J ends, which lost 6 bases and 4 bases, there was a span of 14 bases. This CDR3 has 14 amino acids. The DNA for the CDR3 is TGTGCCAGCTCCCTCCAACCCTCCTCAGATACGCAGTATTTT. It is translated as CASSLQPSSDTQYF.

This chain links TRBV12-3 or TRBV12-4 with TRBJ1-6; the D gene is possibly TRBD1 (5 bases). The CDR3 extends over 15 amino acids. The ends were cut back, 6 bases at V and 10 bases at J, with 19 bases in the middle. CDR3 DNA: TGTGCCAGCAGCTTCGGGACCCGGGCGGAATCACCCCTCCACTTT. This encodes CASSFGTRAESPLHF.

The table lists this clonotype with many counts. This sequence joins TRBV25-1 and TRBJ2-3; D is possibly TRBD2 (6 bases). The CDR3 is 17 residues long. Germline V gene lookup returns CDR1 MGHDK and CDR2 SYGVNS. V lost 4 bases and J 6 bases, leaving 23 bases between the germline ends. The DNA for the CDR3 is TGTGCCAGCAGTGCTTTGGCAGGGAGGTATGTTTTGGATACGCAGTATTTT. Translated, it gives CASSALAGRYVLDTQYF. Full variable domain (outside the CDR3, taken from reference TRBV25-1 and TRBJ2-3): EADIYQTPRYLVIGTGKKITLECSQTMGHDKMYWYQQDPGMELHLIHYSYGVNSTEKGDLSSESTVSRIRTEHFPLTLESARPSHTSQYLCASSALAGRYVLDTQYFGPGTRLTVL.

This clonotype was detected a few times. CDR3 in amino acids: CASSSTGGPTDTQYF. The CDR3 DNA reads as TGTGCCAGCAGCTCGACAGGGGGTCCCACAGATACGCAGTATTTT. The rearrangement links TRBV7-8 to TRBJ2-3; TRBD1 aligns across 9 bases. The CDR3 covers 15 residues. Germline CDR1 SGHVS, CDR2 FQNEAQ. The junction had 4 bases not matched to a gene; V was cut back by 4 bases and J by 2 bases.

The genes are TRBV4-3 and TRBJ1-3; weak D call: TRBD1 (5 bases). The CDR3 has 16 amino acids. Germline values: CDR1 LGHNA, CDR2 YSLEER. Trimming left V 0 bases short and J 4 bases short, with 13 bases between. This CDR3 reads CASSQDSGPGGNTIYF. The CDR3 DNA is TGCGCCAGCAGCCAAGACTCGGGGCCAGGAGGAAACACCATATATTTT.

This chain connects TRBV5-6 to TRBJ2-5; D gene ambiguous. CDR3 length equals 16 residues. V was cut by 3 bases and J by 5 bases, with 20 bases left in between. Germline V gives CDR1 SGHDT, CDR2 YYEEEE. CDR3 coding DNA: TGTGCCAGCAGCTCGGGTAGGTCGATGCGTTGGGAGACCCAGTACTTC. As protein: CASSSGRSMRWETQYF. Looking up the rest from reference TRBV5-6 and TRBJ2-5 gives the full variable domain: DAGVTQSPTHLIKTRGQQVTLRCSPKSGHDTVSWYQQALGQGPQFIFQYYEEEERQRGNFPDRFSGHQFPNYSSELNVNALLLGDSALYLCASSSGRSMRWETQYFGPGTRLLVL.

This clonotype has a handful of counts. The chain carries TRBV12-3 or TRBV12-4 and TRBJ2-1, with D unclear. The CDR3 is 15 amino acids. The V gene lost 6 bases and the J gene lost 0 bases, with 12 bases spanning the gap. The CDR3 nucleotides read TGTGCCAGCAGGCCGGCTGGATACTCCTACAATGAGCAGTTCTTC. Translation: CASRPAGYSYNEQFF.

Many counts were recorded for this clonotype. The V gene is TRBV7-2, the J gene TRBJ1-1; D is ambiguous. Between the trimmed V and J ends, which lost 3 bases and 0 bases, there was a span of 5 bases. CDR1 and CDR2 (germline): SGHTA, FQGNSA. The CDR3 is 13 amino acids. The CDR3 DNA sequence: TGTGCCAGCAGCTTTCGCATGAACACTGAAGCTTTCTTT. Amino acid sequence: CASSFRMNTEAFF.

This clonotype was seen more than once but under ten times. The chain employs TRBV20-1 and TRBJ1-5; D gene ambiguous. Looked up from germline, CDR1 is DFQATT and CDR2 is SNEGSKA (reference sequence). The germline V and J ends were trimmed by 0 bases and 5 bases, with 5 bases remaining between them. The CDR3 is 12 amino acids. CDR3 loop: CSARDSDQPQHF. The DNA of the CDR3 is TGCAGTGCTAGAGACAGCGATCAGCCCCAGCATTTT.

CDR3 residues: CASSFLIGAVTDTQYF. The CDR3 bases are TGTGCCAGCAGCTTCTTGATAGGGGCAGTAACAGATACGCAGTATTTT. The rearrangement links TRBV5-4 to TRBJ2-3, with D perhaps matching TRBD1 (5 bases). This CDR3 spans 16 amino acids. CDR1 and CDR2 (germline): SGHNT, YYREEE (reference sequence). V was cut by 2 bases and J by 3 bases, with 16 bases left in between. Full variable domain (outside the CDR3, taken from reference TRBV5-4 and TRBJ2-3): ETGVTQSPTHLIKTRGQQVTLRCSSQSGHNTVSWYQQALGQGPQFIFQYYREEENGRGNFPPRFSGLQFPNYSSELNVNALELDDSALYLCASSFLIGAVTDTQYFGPGTRLTVL.

The rearrangement joins TRBV4-2 to TRBJ2-3, with TRBD1 as a possible D gene (6 bases). The DNA end is a closer match to TRBJ1-5, so the J assignment may be wrong. This CDR3 is built from 16 residues. Germline V gene lookup returns CDR1 LGHNA and CDR2 YNFKEQ. In DNA form, the CDR3 reads TGTGCCAGCAGCCAAGAATTAGCGGGGGGCACAGATACGCAGCATTTT. This sequence encodes CASSQELAGGTDTQHF.

The V gene is TRBV7-6, the J gene TRBJ2-1; possible D gene TRBD2, 6 bases. Germline values: CDR1 SGHVS, CDR2 FNYEAQ. CDR3 length: 15 residues. V shed 5 bases and J shed 7 bases, with 18 bases lying between them. CDR3: CASSHPGGSENEQFF. In DNA, the CDR3 is TGTGCCAGCAGCCACCCCGGGGGTTCAGAAAATGAGCAGTTCTTC. Using reference TRBV7-6 and TRBJ2-1 for the parts outside the CDR3, the full variable domain is GAGVSQSPRYKVTKRGQDVALRCDPISGHVSLYWYRQALGQGPEFLTYFNYEAQQDKSGLPNDRFSAERPEGSISTLTIQRTEQRDSAMYRCASSHPGGSENEQFFGPGTRLTVL.

The chain employs TRBV5-6 and TRBJ2-7, with D perhaps being TRBD1 or TRBD2 (5 bases each). Germline assignment: CDR1 SGHDT and CDR2 YYEEEE. The ends were cut back, 0 bases at V and 2 bases at J, with 6 bases in the middle. This CDR3 has 13 residues. CDR3 protein: CASSLGGPYEQYV. The CDR3 nucleotides are TGTGCCAGCAGCTTGGGGGGACCCTACGAGCAGTACGTC.

The genes are TRBV7-2 and TRBJ1-4, with D uncertain. Germline loops: CDR1 SGHTA, CDR2 FQGNSA. The V and J ends lost 6 bases and 8 bases respectively, with 10 bases between them. CDR3 size: 12 residues. The CDR3 here is CASSPNREKLFF. As DNA, the CDR3 is TGTGCCAGCAGTCCGAACCGGGAAAAACTGTTTTTT.

This clonotype has more than one count but fewer than ten. This chain uses TRBV5-1 with TRBJ1-4; no reliable D call. This CDR3 has 13 amino acids. The V gene's germline CDR1 is SGHRS and CDR2 YFSETQ. The V end lost 1 base, the J end lost 8 bases, and 9 bases lay between the germline ends. In DNA form, the CDR3 reads TGCGCCAGCAGCTTGTACCCAGACGAAAAACTGTTTTTT. It specifies CASSLYPDEKLFF.

This clonotype was recorded a few times. V is TRBV5-6 and J is TRBJ2-1, with D maybe TRBD1 (6 bases). The length of the CDR3 is 13 residues. The germline V gene has CDR1 SGHDT and CDR2 YYEEEE. The V gene lost 7 bases and the J gene lost 4 bases, with 12 bases spanning the gap. The chain's CDR3 is CASLQGRYNEQFF. Written as DNA, the CDR3 is TGTGCCAGCCTTCAGGGGCGGTACAATGAGCAGTTCTTC.

The chain carries TRBV27 and TRBJ2-1; TRBD2 matches 7 bases. Germline CDR1 and CDR2: MNHEY and SMNVEV (reference sequence). The J segment lost 8 bases and the V segment lost 6 bases, leaving 16 bases of the junction unmatched. The CDR3 contains 16 residues. CDR3 in amino acids: CASRLGGGPPGDEQFF. The CDR3 DNA follows: TGTGCCAGCAGATTGGGCGGGGGTCCCCCTGGGGATGAGCAGTTCTTC.